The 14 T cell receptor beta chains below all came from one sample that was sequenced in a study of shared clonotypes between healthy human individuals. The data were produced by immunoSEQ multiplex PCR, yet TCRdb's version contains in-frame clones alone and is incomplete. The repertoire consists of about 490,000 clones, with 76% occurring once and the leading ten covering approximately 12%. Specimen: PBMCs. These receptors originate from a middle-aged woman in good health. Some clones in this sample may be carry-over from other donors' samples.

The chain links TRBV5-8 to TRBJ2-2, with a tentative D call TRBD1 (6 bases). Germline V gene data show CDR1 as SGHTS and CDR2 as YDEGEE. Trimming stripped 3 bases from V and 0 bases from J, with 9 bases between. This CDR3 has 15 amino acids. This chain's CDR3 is CASSSDSSNTGELFF. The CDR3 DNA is TGTGCCAGCAGCTCGGACAGCTCGAACACCGGGGAGCTGTTTTTT.

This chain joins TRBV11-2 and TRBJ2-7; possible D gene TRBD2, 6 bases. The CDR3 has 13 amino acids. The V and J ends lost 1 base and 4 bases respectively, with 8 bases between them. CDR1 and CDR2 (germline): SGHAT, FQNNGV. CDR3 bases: TGTGCCAGCAGCTTAGCGGGAGTGTACGAGCAGTACTTC. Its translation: CASSLAGVYEQYF.

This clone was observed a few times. The CDR3 nucleotides read TGCGCCAGCAGCGTGGACGGGTACGAGCAGTACTTC. Its protein is CASSVDGYEQYF. The V and J genes are TRBV5-1 and TRBJ2-7; D gene unclear. V was trimmed by 4 bases and J by 4 bases, leaving 9 bases between them. Per the germline V gene, CDR1 is SGHRS and CDR2 is YFSETQ. This CDR3 spans 12 amino acids.

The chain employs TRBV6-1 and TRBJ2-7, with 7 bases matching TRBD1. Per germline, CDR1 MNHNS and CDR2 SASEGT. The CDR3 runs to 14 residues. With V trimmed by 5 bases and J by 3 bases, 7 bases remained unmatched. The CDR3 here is CASSSRDRHYEQYF. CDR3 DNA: TGTGCCAGCAGTAGCCGGGACAGACACTACGAGCAGTACTTC.

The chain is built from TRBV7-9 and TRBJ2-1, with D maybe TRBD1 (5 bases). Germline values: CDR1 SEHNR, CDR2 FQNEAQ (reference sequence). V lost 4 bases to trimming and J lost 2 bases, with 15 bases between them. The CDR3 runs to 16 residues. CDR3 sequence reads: CASSSSLVGAYNEQFF. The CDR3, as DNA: TGTGCCAGCAGCTCCTCCCTAGTAGGGGCCTACAATGAGCAGTTCTTC. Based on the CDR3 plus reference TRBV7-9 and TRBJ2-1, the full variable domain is DTGVSQNPRHKITKRGQNVTFRCDPISEHNRLYWYRQTLGQGPEFLTYFQNEAQLEKSRLLSDRFSAERPKGSFSTLEIQRTEQGDSAMYLCASSSSLVGAYNEQFFGPGTRLTVL.

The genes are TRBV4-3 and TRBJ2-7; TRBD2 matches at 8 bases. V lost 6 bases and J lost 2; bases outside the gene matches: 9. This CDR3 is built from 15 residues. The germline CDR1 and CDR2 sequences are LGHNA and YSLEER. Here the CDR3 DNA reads TGCGCCAGCAGTCGACAGACTAGCGCAGCCTACGAGCAGTACTTC. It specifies CASSRQTSAAYEQYF.

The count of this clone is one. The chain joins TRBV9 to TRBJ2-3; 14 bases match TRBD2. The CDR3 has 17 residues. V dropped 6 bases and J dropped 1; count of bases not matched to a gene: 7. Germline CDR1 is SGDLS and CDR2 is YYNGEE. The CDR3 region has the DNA TGTGCCAGCACCCGACTAGCGGGAGGGCCGGGCACAGATACGCAGTATTTT. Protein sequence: CASTRLAGGPGTDTQYF.

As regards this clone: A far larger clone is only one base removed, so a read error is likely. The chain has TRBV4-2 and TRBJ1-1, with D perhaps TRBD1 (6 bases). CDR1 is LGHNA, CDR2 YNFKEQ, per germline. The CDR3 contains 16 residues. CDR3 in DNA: TGTGCCAACAGCCAAGGGGACACTCACACCAACACTGAAGCTTTCTTT. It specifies CANSQGDTHTNTEAFF.

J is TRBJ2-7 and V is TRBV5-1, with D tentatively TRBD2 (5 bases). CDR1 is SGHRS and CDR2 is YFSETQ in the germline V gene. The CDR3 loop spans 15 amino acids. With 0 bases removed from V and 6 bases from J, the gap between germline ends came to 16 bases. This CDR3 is CASSLEFGVAGEQYF. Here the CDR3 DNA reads TGCGCCAGCAGCTTGGAGTTCGGGGTAGCAGGCGAGCAGTACTTC.

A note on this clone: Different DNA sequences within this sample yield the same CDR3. In nucleotides, the CDR3 is TGTGCCAGCAGCCTACGGACGGGAAACTCCTACGAGCAGTACTTC. Amino acids: CASSLRTGNSYEQYF. This chain links TRBV13 with TRBJ2-7; the D gene is possibly TRBD2 (5 bases). V was trimmed by 5 bases and J by 0 bases, leaving 14 bases between them. Looked up from germline, CDR1 is PRHDT and CDR2 is FYEKMQ (reference sequence). The CDR3 has 15 amino acids.

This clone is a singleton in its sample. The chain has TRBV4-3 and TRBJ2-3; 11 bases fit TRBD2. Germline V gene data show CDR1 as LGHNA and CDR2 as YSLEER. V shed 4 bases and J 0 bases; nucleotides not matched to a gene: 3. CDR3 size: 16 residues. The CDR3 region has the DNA TGCGCCAGCAGCCGTCGGACTAGCGGGAGCACAGATACGCAGTATTTT. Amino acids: CASSRRTSGSTDTQYF.

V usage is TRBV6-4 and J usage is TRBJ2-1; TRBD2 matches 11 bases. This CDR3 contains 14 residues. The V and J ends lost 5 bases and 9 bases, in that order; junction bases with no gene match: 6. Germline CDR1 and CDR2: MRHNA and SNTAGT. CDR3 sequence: CASSLAGGSGEQFF. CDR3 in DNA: TGTGCCAGCAGTTTAGCGGGAGGGTCGGGTGAGCAGTTCTTC.

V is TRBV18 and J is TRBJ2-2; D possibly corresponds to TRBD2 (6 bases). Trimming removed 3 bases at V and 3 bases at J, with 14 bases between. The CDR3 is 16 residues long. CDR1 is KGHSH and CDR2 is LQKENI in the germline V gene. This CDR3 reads CASSPLQGGDTGELFF. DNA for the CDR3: TGTGCCAGCTCACCTCTGCAGGGCGGGGACACCGGGGAGCTGTTTTTT.

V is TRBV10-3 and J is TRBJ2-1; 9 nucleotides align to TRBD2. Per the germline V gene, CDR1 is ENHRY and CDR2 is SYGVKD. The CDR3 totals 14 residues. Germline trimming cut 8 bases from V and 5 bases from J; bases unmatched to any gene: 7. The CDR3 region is CAIAQTSGDNEQFF. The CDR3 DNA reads TGTGCCATCGCCCAGACTAGCGGTGACAATGAGCAGTTCTTC.